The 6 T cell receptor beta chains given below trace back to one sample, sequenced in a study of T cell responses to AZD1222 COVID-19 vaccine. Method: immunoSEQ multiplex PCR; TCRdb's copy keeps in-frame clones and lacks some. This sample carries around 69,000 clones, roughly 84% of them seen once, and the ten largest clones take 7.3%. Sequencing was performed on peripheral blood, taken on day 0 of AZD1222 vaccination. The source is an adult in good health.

CDR3 protein: CASGLAGVSGSEQFF. As DNA, the CDR3 is TGTGCCAGCGGTCTAGCGGGGGTCTCAGGCAGTGAGCAGTTCTTC. V is TRBV13 and J is TRBJ2-1, with 10 bases that match TRBD2. With 8 bases clipped from V and 9 bases from J, the junction kept 13 bases outside the gene matches. This CDR3 contains 15 residues. The germline CDR1 and CDR2 sequences are PRHDT and FYEKMQ (reference sequence).

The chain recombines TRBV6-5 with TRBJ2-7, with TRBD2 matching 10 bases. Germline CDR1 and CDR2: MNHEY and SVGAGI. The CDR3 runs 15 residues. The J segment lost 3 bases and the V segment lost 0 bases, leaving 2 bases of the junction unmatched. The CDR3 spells CASSYSASGGYEQYF. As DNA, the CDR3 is TGTGCCAGCAGTTACTCAGCTAGCGGGGGCTACGAGCAGTACTTC.

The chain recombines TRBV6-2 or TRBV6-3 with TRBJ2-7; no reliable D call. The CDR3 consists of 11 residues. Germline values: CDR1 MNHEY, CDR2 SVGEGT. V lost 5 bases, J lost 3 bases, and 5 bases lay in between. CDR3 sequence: CASSQYYEQYF. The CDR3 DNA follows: TGTGCCAGCAGTCAATACTACGAGCAGTACTTC.

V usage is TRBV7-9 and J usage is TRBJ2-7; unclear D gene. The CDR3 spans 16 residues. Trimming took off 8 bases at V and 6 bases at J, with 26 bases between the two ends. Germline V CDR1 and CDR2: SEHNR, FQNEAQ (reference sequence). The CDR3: CASGPFIGTSSSEQYF. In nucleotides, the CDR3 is TGTGCCAGCGGACCTTTTATTGGCACATCCTCGAGCGAGCAGTACTTC.

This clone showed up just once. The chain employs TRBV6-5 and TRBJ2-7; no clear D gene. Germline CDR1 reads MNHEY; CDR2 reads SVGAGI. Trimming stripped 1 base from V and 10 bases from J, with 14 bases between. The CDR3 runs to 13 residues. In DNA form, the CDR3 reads TGTGCCAGCAGTTACTACCCGGACCCCTTACAGTACTTC. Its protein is CASSYYPDPLQYF.

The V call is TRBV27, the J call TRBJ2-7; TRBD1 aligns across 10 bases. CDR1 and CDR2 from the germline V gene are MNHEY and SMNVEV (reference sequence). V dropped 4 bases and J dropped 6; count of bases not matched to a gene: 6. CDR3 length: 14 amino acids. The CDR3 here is CASSYWGTGVEQYF. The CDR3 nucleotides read TGTGCCAGCAGTTACTGGGGGACAGGGGTCGAGCAGTACTTC.